The clone carrying this T cell receptor beta chain was picked up a small number of times. The data stem from a study of blood T cells in healthy people across ages. The length of the CDR3 is 17 residues. Germline trimming cut 3 bases from V and 3 bases from J; bases unmatched to any gene: 13. CDR1 and CDR2 from the germline V gene are SGHAT and FQNNGV. Through a sample-barcoded 5' primer and a J-beta primer mix, a second PCR was run for roughly 6 to 12 cycles. MiXCR, applied by TCRdb to the 5' RACE reads, yields one record per CDR3 protein. In the table there are over 450,000 distinct CDR3 sequences, 24% of which are singletons. The sample also formed part of further work on T cells of mothers and their children. That study adds: There were over 8 million TCR beta CDR3 reads from each mother and about 3 million from each child. The shaping of TCR recombination output by thymic selection is similar in related and unrelated pairs.

The TCR was taken from a boy between 10 and 17 years old in good health. Specimen: blood. V and J are TRBV11-2 and TRBJ2-7; 8 bases align to TRBD2. The CDR3 DNA follows: TGTGCCAGCAGCTTTGAGGAACGGGAGGGGCTGAGCTACGAGCAGTACTTC. Its translation is CASSFEEREGLSYEQYF. The whole variable domain, filled in from reference TRBV11-2 and TRBJ2-7, reads EAGVAQSPRYKIIEKRQSVAFWCNPISGHATLYWYQQILGQGPKLLIQFQNNGVVDDSQLPKDRFSAERLKGVDSTLKIQPAKLEDSAVYLCASSFEEREGLSYEQYFGPGTRLTVT.